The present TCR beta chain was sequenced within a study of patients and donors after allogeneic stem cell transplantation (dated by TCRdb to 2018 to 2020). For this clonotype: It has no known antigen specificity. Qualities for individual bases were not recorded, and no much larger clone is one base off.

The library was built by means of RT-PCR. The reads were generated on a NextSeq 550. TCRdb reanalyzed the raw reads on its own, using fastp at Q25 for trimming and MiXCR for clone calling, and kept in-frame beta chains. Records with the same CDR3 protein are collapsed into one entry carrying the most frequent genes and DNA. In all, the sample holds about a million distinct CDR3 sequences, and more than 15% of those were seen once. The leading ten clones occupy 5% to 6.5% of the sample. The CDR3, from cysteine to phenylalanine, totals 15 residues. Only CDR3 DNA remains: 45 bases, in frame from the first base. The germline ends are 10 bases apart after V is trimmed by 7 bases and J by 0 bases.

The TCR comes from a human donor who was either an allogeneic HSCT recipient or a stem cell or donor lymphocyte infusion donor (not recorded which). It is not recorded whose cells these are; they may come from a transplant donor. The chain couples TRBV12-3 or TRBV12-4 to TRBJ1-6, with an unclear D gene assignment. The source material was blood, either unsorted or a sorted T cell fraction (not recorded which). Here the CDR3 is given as CASTFRSSYNSPLHF. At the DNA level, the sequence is TGTGCCAGCACCTTCAGGAGCTCCTATAATTCACCCCTCCACTTT.